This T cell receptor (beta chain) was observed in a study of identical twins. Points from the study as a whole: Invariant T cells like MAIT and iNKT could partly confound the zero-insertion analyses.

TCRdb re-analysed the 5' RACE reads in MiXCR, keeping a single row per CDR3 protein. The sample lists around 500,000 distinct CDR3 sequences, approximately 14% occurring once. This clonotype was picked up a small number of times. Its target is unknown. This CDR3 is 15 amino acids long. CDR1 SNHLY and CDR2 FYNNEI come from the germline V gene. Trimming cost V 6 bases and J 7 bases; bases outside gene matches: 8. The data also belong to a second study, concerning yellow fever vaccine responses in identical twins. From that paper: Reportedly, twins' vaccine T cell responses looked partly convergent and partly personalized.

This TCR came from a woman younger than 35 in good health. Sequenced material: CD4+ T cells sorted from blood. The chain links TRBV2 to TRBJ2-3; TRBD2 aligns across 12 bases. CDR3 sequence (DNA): TGTGCCAGCAGATTACTAGCGGGAGGAGTGAATACGCAGTATTTT. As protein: CASRLLAGGVNTQYF.